This T cell receptor beta chain appears in the sequencing data of a study of vaccination and CD4 T cells after COVID-19. For the study at large: The study drew post-COVID samples a median 101 days after diagnosis (range 35 to 161).

Sample treatment: approximately nine-day PBMC culture with coronavirus spike peptide pools or control peptides (ViraFEST assay). ViraFEST relied on peptide pools to expand antigen-specific T cells; the TCRs were sequenced afterward. The cultures had half their medium swapped for fresh IL-2 medium on days 3 and 7. The Oncomine TCR Beta short-read assay was what sequenced the DNA obtained from cultured CD4+ T cells. TCRdb reprocessed the PCR reads via MiXCR and lists one record per CDR3 protein. Counted here are around 13,000 distinct CDR3 sequences, roughly 57% occurring once; the ten biggest clones make up just under 9%. This clonotype was detected only a few times. Its specificity is not known. This TCR was recovered from a human donor who had recovered from COVID-19. The specimen comprised CD4+ T cells from blood, cultured in vitro, sampled before SARS-CoV-2 vaccination.

The CDR3 loop is CASSLHGSNTEAFF. In nucleotides, the CDR3 is TGTGCCAGCAGCTTACACGGGTCGAACACTGAAGCTTTCTTT. The rearrangement uses TRBV7-3 and TRBJ1-1; D not certain. The V and J ends lost 2 bases and 1 base respectively, with 8 bases between them. CDR3 length: 14 residues. Looked up from germline, CDR1 is SGHTA and CDR2 is FQGTGA.